The T cell receptor (beta chain) under discussion was sequenced for a study of brain metastases from non-small cell lung cancer. Germline V CDR1 and CDR2: SGHNT, YYREEE (reference sequence). CDR3 length: 12 amino acids. Study-wide findings and caveats: Compared with primary tumors, brain metastases showed less T-cell infiltration. Metastases had sparse T cells but largely shared repertoires with primaries. Compared with their matched primary tumors, approximately 60% of brain metastases showed expanded T-cell clones.

Clones were read by immunoSEQ multiplex PCR, and TCRdb kept only the in-frame ones, dropping some. The data hold about 8,000 clones, with around four fifths observed a single time. Remarks on this clone: Its specificity is not known. One junction end disagrees with the germline gene, perhaps due to a read error. Other DNA sequences of this sample code for an identical CDR3.

This clonotype originated in a donor at least 40 years old with non-small cell lung cancer. The genes are TRBV5-4 and TRBJ1-1; 8 nucleotides align to TRBD1. The specimen was primary lung tumor tissue. The DNA for the CDR3 is TGTGCCAGTAGCTTCCGGGACAGGGAAGCTTTCTTT. Its translation: CASSFRDREAFF.